This entry lists 16 T cell receptor beta chains sequenced from one sample in a study of PD-1 blockade in classical Hodgkin lymphoma. Sample time point: cycle 4 day 1 (C4D1), after 5 to 7 weeks of nivolumab. Each patient experienced a relapse that followed autologous stem cell transplantation, and brentuximab vedotin exposure varied. The authors enriched CD8+ T cells from thawed PBMCs via magnetic negative selection. Produced via immunoSEQ multiplex PCR; TCRdb's table is partial and in-frame only. The data hold approximately 19,000 clones, with roughly nine tenths observed a single time. The specimen comprised CD8+ T cells from blood, sampled before the fourth cycle of nivolumab. Source of these receptors: a human donor with classical Hodgkin lymphoma.

V gene TRBV18 combines with J gene TRBJ1-1; D is unclear. The length of the CDR3 is 13 residues. The germline gives CDR1 KGHSH, CDR2 LQKENI. Trimming left V 0 bases short and J 4 bases short, with 6 bases between. The CDR3 nucleotides are TGTGCCAGCTCACCACCTCGTATCACTGAAGCTTTCTTT. Amino acids: CASSPPRITEAFF.

The V gene is TRBV4-2, the J gene TRBJ2-1, with D unclear. Per the germline V gene, CDR1 is LGHNA and CDR2 is YNFKEQ. CDR3 length equals 14 residues. The germline V and J ends were trimmed by 0 bases and 6 bases, with 9 bases remaining between them. This chain's CDR3 is CASSQDILRNEQFF. The CDR3 DNA reads TGTGCCAGCAGCCAAGATATCTTGCGCAATGAGCAGTTCTTC.

The chain uses TRBV7-9 and TRBJ2-7, with TRBD2 matching over 7 bases. The CDR3 runs to 17 residues. Germline V CDR1 and CDR2: SEHNR, FQNEAQ (reference sequence). Losses at the gene ends were 5 bases for V and 2 bases for J; bases not matched to a gene: 15. CDR3 sequence reads: CASSPRTSGSGAYEQYF. In DNA, the CDR3 is TGTGCCAGCAGCCCGCGGACTAGTGGGAGTGGCGCCTACGAGCAGTACTTC.

J is TRBJ2-7 and V is TRBV28; no clear D. Germline-derived CDR1 and CDR2 are MDHEN and SYDVKM. The CDR3 extends over 15 amino acids. The V end lost 5 bases, the J end lost 0 bases, and 14 bases lay between the germline ends. The CDR3 sequence: CASSPRHPDSYEQYF. In DNA, the CDR3 is TGTGCCAGCAGTCCTAGGCATCCGGACTCCTACGAGCAGTACTTC.

V usage is TRBV9 and J usage is TRBJ2-7, with D tentatively TRBD2 (6 bases). The CDR3 contains 15 residues. The germline gives CDR1 SGDLS, CDR2 YYNGEE. V was trimmed by 0 bases and J by 4 bases, leaving 14 bases between them. CDR3 residues: CASSVGTSPNYEQYF. CDR3 sequence (DNA): TGTGCCAGCAGCGTAGGAACTAGCCCTAATTACGAGCAGTACTTC.

This clone was counted only a few times. The gene calls are TRBV27 and TRBJ2-2; D might be TRBD1 or TRBD2, each matching 5 bases. Germline V gives CDR1 MNHEY, CDR2 SMNVEV (reference sequence). This CDR3 spans 14 amino acids. The ends were cut back, 4 bases at V and 5 bases at J, with 11 bases in the middle. Here the CDR3 DNA reads TGTGCCAGCAGTTCAGGCAGGGAGACCGGGGAGCTGTTTTTT. As protein: CASSSGRETGELFF.

The chain combines TRBV23-1 with TRBJ2-7, with unresolved D. TRBV23-1 is flagged as an ORF with uncertain function. The CDR3 runs 12 residues. V was cut by 6 bases and J by 6 bases, with 12 bases left in between. CDR3 region: CASSLQVGEQYF. In DNA form, the CDR3 reads TGCGCCAGCAGCCTTCAGGTTGGCGAGCAGTACTTC.

This chain connects TRBV5-6 to TRBJ2-7, with 9 positions matching TRBD2. Germline V gene data show CDR1 as SGHDT and CDR2 as YYEEEE. The ends lost 4 bases at V and 3 bases at J; junction bases unmatched: 11. CDR3 size: 16 residues. The CDR3: CASSPISREGFYEQYF. Here the CDR3 DNA reads TGTGCCAGCAGCCCCATTTCGCGGGAGGGCTTCTACGAGCAGTACTTC.

The rearrangement joins TRBV27 to TRBJ2-7, with 8 bases matching TRBD2. Germline V CDR1 and CDR2: MNHEY, SMNVEV (reference sequence). Trimming at V came to 8 bases and at J to 2 bases, leaving 5 bases not matched to a gene. The CDR3 is made up of 13 amino acids. The CDR3 region is CASGGLVAYEQYF. CDR3 bases: TGTGCCAGCGGGGGACTAGTTGCCTACGAGCAGTACTTC.

The gene calls are TRBV13 and TRBJ1-5, with 7 bases aligning to TRBD1. The CDR3 totals 15 residues. Germline V gene sequence: CDR1 PRHDT, CDR2 FYEKMQ (reference sequence). V trimming: 5 bases; J trimming: 4 bases; junction bases outside the gene matches: 8. The CDR3 region has the DNA TGTGCCAGCAGCCAAGGCGGACAGGCAAATCAGCCCCAGCATTTT. Translating it yields CASSQGGQANQPQHF.

This sequence joins TRBV27 and TRBJ2-1, with TRBD2 as a possible D gene (6 bases). The CDR3 extends over 13 amino acids. Germline V CDR1 and CDR2: MNHEY, SMNVEV (reference sequence). V was clipped by 5 bases and J by 6 bases, with 11 bases between them. Written as DNA, the CDR3 is TGTGCCAGCAGTCCAACGGGACTCAATGAGCAGTTCTTC. It yields the protein CASSPTGLNEQFF.

The chain uses TRBV28 and TRBJ2-1; either TRBD1 or TRBD2 may fit D (6 bases each). With 6 bases removed from V and 6 bases from J, the gap between germline ends came to 12 bases. Germline V lookup: CDR1 MDHEN, CDR2 SYDVKM. The CDR3 consists of 13 residues. The CDR3 nucleotides are TGTGCCAGCAGGGGAGGACAGATCAATGAGCAGTTCTTC. Translated: CASRGGQINEQFF.

The rearrangement joins TRBV5-8 to TRBJ2-5; 10 bases fit TRBD1. From germline, CDR1 is SGHTS and CDR2 YDEGEE. This CDR3 is 15 amino acids long. V lost 3 bases, J lost 5 bases, and 7 bases stayed unmatched. CDR3 sequence (DNA): TGTGCCAGCAGCTCCGGGACAGGGGACTGGGAGACCCAGTACTTC. This codes for CASSSGTGDWETQYF.

This CDR3 is CSVNSGRYNEQFF. CDR3 coding DNA: TGCAGCGTTAACAGCGGGCGGTACAATGAGCAGTTCTTC. The V gene is TRBV29-1, the J gene TRBJ2-1; D is possibly TRBD2 (6 bases). Germline CDR1 is SQVTM and CDR2 is ANQGSEA. Trimming took off 5 bases at V and 4 bases at J, with 12 bases between the two ends. The CDR3 length is 13 residues.

The chain links TRBV19 to TRBJ1-5; 7 nucleotides match TRBD1. The length of the CDR3 is 16 residues. The germline V gene has CDR1 LNHDA and CDR2 SQIVND (reference sequence). Trimming took 7 bases from V and 0 from J; bases not matched to a gene: 9. As DNA, the CDR3 is TGTGCCAGTAAAGGGATGGGACAGACTAGCAATCAGCCCCAGCATTTT. It yields the protein CASKGMGQTSNQPQHF.

This chain connects TRBV7-9 to TRBJ2-1; D may be TRBD1 or TRBD2 (6 bases each). Germline CDR1 SEHNR, CDR2 FQNEAQ (reference sequence). The V end was cut by 2 bases, the J end by 0 bases, with 20 bases between. The CDR3 length is 19 residues. The CDR3 DNA is TGTGCCAGCAGCTTAACGGGGGCAGGGGCAGGCGGCTCCTACAATGAGCAGTTCTTC. Its translation is CASSLTGAGAGGSYNEQFF.